This TCR beta chain was found in a study of shared clonotypes between healthy human individuals. CDR1 and CDR2 (germline): ENHRY, SYGVKD. Trimming removed 4 bases from V and 1 base from J, with 9 bases in between. The CDR3 covers 14 residues. Nashville, Tennessee was home to all donors, each a Caucasian adult. Study-wide findings and caveats: Between a handful of donors, naive CD4 clonotypes were shared at a level of about 5%.

Sorted-subset replicate PCRs used 200 ng of genomic DNA. This amount corresponded to tens of thousands of T cell genomes. Clones were read by immunoSEQ multiplex PCR, and TCRdb kept only the in-frame ones, dropping some. The data show some 350,000 clones, 74% seen once. Note on this clone: Its cognate antigen is unknown.

The material sequenced was memory CD4+ T cells sorted from blood. The subset: CD45RA-negative fraction. The sequence derives from a man aged 30 to 45 in good health. V and J are TRBV10-3 and TRBJ2-3; D is undetermined. CDR3 amino acids: CAISGGDRTDTQYF. The CDR3 coding sequence is TGTGCCATCAGTGGTGGCGACCGCACAGATACGCAGTATTTT.